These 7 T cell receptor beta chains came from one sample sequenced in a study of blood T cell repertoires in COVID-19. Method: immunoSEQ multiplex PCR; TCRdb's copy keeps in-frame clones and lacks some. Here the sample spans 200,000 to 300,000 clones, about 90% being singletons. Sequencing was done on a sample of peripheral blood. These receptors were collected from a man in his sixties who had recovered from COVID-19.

CDR3 DNA: TGTGCCAGCTCAGCCTCATCCAGGGGGAGCGAGCAGTACGTC. It yields the protein CASSASSRGSEQYV. The chain combines TRBV18 with TRBJ2-7, with 7 bases that match TRBD1. The germline V gene has CDR1 KGHSH and CDR2 LQKENI. The V gene end was trimmed by 5 bases and the J gene end by 6 bases; junction bases not matched to a gene: 10. The CDR3 sequence is 14 residues long.

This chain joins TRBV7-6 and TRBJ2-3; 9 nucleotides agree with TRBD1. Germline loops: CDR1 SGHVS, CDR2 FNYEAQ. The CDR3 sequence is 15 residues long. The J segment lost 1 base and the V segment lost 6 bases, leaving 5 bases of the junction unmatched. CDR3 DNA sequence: TGTGCCAGCAGTCCGGGACAGGGACGCACAGATACGCAGTATTTT. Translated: CASSPGQGRTDTQYF.

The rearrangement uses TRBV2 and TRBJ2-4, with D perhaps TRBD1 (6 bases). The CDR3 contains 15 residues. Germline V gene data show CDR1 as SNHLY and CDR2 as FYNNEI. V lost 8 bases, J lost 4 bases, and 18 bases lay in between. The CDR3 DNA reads TGTGCCAGCGCCCTCACCCAGGGGATTAAAAACATTCAGTACTTC. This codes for CASALTQGIKNIQYF. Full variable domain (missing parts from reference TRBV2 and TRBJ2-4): EPEVTQTPSHQVTQMGQEVILRCVPISNHLYFYWYRQILGQKVEFLVSFYNNEISEKSEIFDDQFSVERPDGSNFTLKIRSTKLEDSAMYFCASALTQGIKNIQYFGAGTRLSVL.

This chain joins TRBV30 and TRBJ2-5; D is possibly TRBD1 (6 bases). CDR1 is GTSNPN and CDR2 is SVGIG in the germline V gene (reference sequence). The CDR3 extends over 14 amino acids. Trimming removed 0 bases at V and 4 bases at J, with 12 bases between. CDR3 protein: CAWSVQAGVETQYF. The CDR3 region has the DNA TGTGCCTGGAGTGTACAGGCAGGGGTAGAGACCCAGTACTTC. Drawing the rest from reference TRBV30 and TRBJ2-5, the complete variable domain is SQTIHQWPATLVQPVGSPLSLECTVEGTSNPNLYWYRQAAGRGLQLLFYSVGIGQISSEVPQNLSASRPQDRQFILSSKKLLLSDSGFYLCAWSVQAGVETQYFGPGTRLLVL.

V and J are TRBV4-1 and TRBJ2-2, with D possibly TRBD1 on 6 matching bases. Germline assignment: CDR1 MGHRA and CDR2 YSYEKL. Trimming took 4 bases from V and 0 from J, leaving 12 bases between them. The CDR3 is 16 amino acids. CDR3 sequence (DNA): TGCGCCAGCAGCCTCCGGACAGTGTCGAACACCGGGGAGCTGTTTTTT. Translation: CASSLRTVSNTGELFF.

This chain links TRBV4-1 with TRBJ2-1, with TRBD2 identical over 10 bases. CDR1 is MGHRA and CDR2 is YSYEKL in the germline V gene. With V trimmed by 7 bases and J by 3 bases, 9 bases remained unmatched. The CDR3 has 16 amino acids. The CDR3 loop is CASTPTPSGGYNEQFF. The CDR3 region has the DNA TGCGCCAGCACCCCAACACCTAGCGGGGGCTACAATGAGCAGTTCTTC.

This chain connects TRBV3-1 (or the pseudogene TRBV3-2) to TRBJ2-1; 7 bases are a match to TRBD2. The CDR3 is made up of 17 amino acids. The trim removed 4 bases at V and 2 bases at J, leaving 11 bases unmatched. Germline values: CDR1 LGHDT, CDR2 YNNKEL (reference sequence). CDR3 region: CASSRYRGDLAYNEQFF. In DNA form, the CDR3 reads TGTGCCAGCAGCCGCTATCGGGGGGACCTGGCCTACAATGAGCAGTTCTTC.